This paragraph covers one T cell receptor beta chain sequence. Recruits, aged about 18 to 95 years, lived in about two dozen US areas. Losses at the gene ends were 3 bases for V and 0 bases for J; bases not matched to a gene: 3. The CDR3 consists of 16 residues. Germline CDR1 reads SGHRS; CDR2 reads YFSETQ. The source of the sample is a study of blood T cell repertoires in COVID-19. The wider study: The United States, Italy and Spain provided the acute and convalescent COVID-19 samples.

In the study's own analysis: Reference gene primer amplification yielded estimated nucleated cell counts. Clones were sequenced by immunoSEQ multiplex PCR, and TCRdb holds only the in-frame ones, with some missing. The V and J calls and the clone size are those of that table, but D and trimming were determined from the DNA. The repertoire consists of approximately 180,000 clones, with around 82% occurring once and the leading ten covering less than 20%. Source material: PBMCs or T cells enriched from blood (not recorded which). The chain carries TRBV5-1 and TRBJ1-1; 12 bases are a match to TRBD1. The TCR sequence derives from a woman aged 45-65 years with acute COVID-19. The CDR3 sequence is CASSSGQGAMNTEAFF. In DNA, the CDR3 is TGCGCCAGCAGCTCGGGACAGGGGGCGATGAACACTGAAGCTTTCTTT.